One sample yielded the 8 T cell receptor beta chains listed below, sequenced in a study of identical twins. TCRdb re-analysed the 5' RACE reads in MiXCR, keeping a single row per CDR3 protein. The data contain about 290,000 distinct CDR3 sequences, roughly 9% of them singletons. These same records also appear under a second study, on yellow fever vaccine responses in identical twins.

Sample: CD8+ T cells sorted from blood. All receptors come from a young woman in good health.

This clonotype was seen repeatedly, ten times or more. The chain has TRBV20-1 and TRBJ2-5; TRBD2 is a possible D gene (5 bases). V was cut by 1 base and J by 3 bases, with 15 bases left in between. The CDR3 is 15 residues long. Germline values: CDR1 DFQATT, CDR2 SNEGSKA (reference sequence). The CDR3 sequence: CSARGVWMREETQYF. The CDR3 nucleotides are TGCAGTGCTAGAGGAGTGTGGATGAGGGAAGAGACCCAGTACTTC.

The chain employs TRBV5-1 and TRBJ2-3; D is ambiguous. Germline V lookup: CDR1 SGHRS, CDR2 YFSETQ. V was trimmed by 4 bases and J by 0 bases, leaving 18 bases between them. The CDR3 sequence is 17 residues long. The CDR3, as DNA: TGCGCCAGCAGCACCGGGCCGGGTTCCTCTAGCACAGATACGCAGTATTTT. It specifies CASSTGPGSSSTDTQYF.

The J gene is TRBJ2-5, the V gene TRBV20-1, with D perhaps matching TRBD2 (5 bases). This CDR3 is 15 amino acids long. The V end lost 1 base, the J end lost 5 bases, and 17 bases lay between the germline ends. Per germline, CDR1 DFQATT and CDR2 SNEGSKA (reference sequence). The chain's CDR3 is CSARGWGEVWETQYF. In DNA form, the CDR3 reads TGCAGTGCTAGAGGGTGGGGAGAAGTCTGGGAGACCCAGTACTTC.

This clonotype was detected only a few times. This sequence joins TRBV20-1 and TRBJ2-1; D tentatively fits TRBD1 or TRBD2 (6 bases each). Germline V lookup: CDR1 DFQATT, CDR2 SNEGSKA (reference sequence). The CDR3 runs to 12 residues. V dropped 3 bases and J dropped 8 bases, with 11 bases sitting between them. The CDR3 is CSARGGYDEQFF. DNA of the CDR3: TGCAGTGCTAGGGGGGGCTATGATGAGCAGTTCTTC.

The genes are TRBV4-1 and TRBJ2-7; D might be TRBD2 (5 bases). V was pared by 0 bases and J by 0 bases, with 9 bases between. Germline CDR1 reads MGHRA; CDR2 reads YSYEKL. CDR3 length: 15 residues. CDR3 protein: CASSQERTLSYEQYF. CDR3 in DNA: TGCGCCAGCAGCCAAGAGAGGACTCTCTCCTACGAGCAGTACTTC.

The chain links TRBV11-2 to TRBJ2-2; 13 nucleotides line up with TRBD2. V lost 6 bases to trimming and J lost 1 base; unmatched junction nucleotides: 5. This CDR3 has 17 residues. CDR1 SGHAT and CDR2 FQNNGV come from the germline V gene. DNA for the CDR3: TGTGCCAGCAGAACTAGCGGGGGGGCGGTGAACACCGGGGAGCTGTTTTTT. It translates to CASRTSGGAVNTGELFF.

This clonotype was seen at least ten times. The chain recombines TRBV12-3 or TRBV12-4 with TRBJ2-7; 7 bases align to TRBD1. Trimming cost V 2 bases and J 1 base; bases outside gene matches: 2. The CDR3 has 14 amino acids. The CDR3 loop reads CASSLQGVSYEQYF. DNA of the CDR3: TGTGCCAGCAGTTTACAGGGGGTGTCCTACGAGCAGTACTTC.

CDR3 sequence (DNA): TGCAGTGCTCTGAACCCGGACAGTTTCCTCACAGATACGCAGTATTTT. Translation gives CSALNPDSFLTDTQYF. The chain employs TRBV20-1 and TRBJ2-3; perhaps TRBD1 as D (6 bases). This CDR3 spans 16 amino acids. Germline CDR1 DFQATT, CDR2 SNEGSKA (reference sequence). V was cut by 5 bases and J by 2 bases, with 20 bases left in between.